Each of the 26 T cell receptor beta chains below was sequenced from the same sample in a study of T cells in Graves' hyperthyroidism and ophthalmopathy. RNA transcripts yielded amplified TCR beta CDR3 regions. During a first-round RT-PCR of the TCR CDR3, the HTBI primer set was used. TCRdb reanalysed the multiplex PCR reads using MiXCR and keeps one entry per CDR3 protein. Altogether approximately 720,000 distinct CDR3 sequences are present, roughly a sixth being singletons, with the ten largest covering approximately 15%. Sequencing input: blood. The receptors come from a woman in her fifties or sixties with Graves' hyperthyroidism that later progressed to Graves' ophthalmopathy.

The chain combines TRBV24-1 with TRBJ2-3, with 10 bases lining up with TRBD1. CDR1 and CDR2 (germline): KGHDR, SFDVKD. The CDR3 is 15 amino acids. Trimming removed 4 bases from V and 3 bases from J; junction bases left unmatched: 3. CDR3 loop: CATSEPGQGTDTQYF. The CDR3 DNA sequence: TGTGCCACCAGTGAACCGGGACAGGGGACAGATACGCAGTATTTT.

The chain uses TRBV28 and TRBJ1-4, with D unresolved. Germline V gene lookup returns CDR1 MDHEN and CDR2 SYDVKM. The CDR3 has 13 amino acids. Trimming took 5 bases from V and 7 from J, leaving 11 bases between them. CDR3 protein: CASSHDFPEKLFF. In DNA, the CDR3 is TGTGCCAGCAGTCATGACTTCCCTGAAAAACTGTTTTTT.

This clonotype was seen at least ten times. The rearrangement joins TRBV7-8 to TRBJ1-5, with 10 bases matching TRBD1. Germline V lookup: CDR1 SGHVS, CDR2 FQNEAQ. The junction had 5 bases not matched to a gene; V was cut back by 5 bases and J by 4 bases. This CDR3 comprises 15 residues. CDR3 sequence reads: CASSAPGQGNQPQHF. CDR3 bases: TGTGCCAGCAGCGCCCCGGGACAGGGGAATCAGCCCCAGCATTTT.

J is TRBJ2-3 and V is TRBV29-1; TRBD2 agrees at 10 bases. After removal of 3 bases from V and 2 bases from J, the junction contained 11 bases not matched to a gene. This CDR3 is built from 17 residues. The V gene's germline CDR1 is SQVTM and CDR2 ANQGSEA. In DNA form, the CDR3 reads TGCAGCGTTGAGCTAGCGGGGGCCTTCATTACCACAGATACGCAGTATTTT. It yields the protein CSVELAGAFITTDTQYF.

The genes are TRBV12-3 or TRBV12-4 and TRBJ1-1, with 7 bases that match TRBD1. The CDR3 is 14 residues long. V trimming: 3 bases; J trimming: 4 bases; junction bases outside the gene matches: 5. CDR3 in amino acids: CASSFFSGGTEAFF. The CDR3 nucleotides read TGTGCCAGCAGTTTTTTTTCAGGGGGCACTGAAGCTTTCTTT.

In this sample, this clonotype turned up many times. The CDR3 DNA sequence: TGTGCTAGTGGTTTGCAGGGATACGGTCAGCCCCAGCATTTT. This encodes CASGLQGYGQPQHF. The chain carries TRBV12-5 and TRBJ1-5; the D gene is possibly TRBD1 (5 bases). CDR3 length: 14 amino acids. In germline, CDR1 is LGHNT, CDR2 FRNRAP. V was trimmed by 2 bases and J by 6 bases, leaving 11 bases between them.

The chain has TRBV3-1 and TRBJ2-5; 11 nucleotides agree with TRBD2. The V segment lost 1 base and the J segment 3 bases; nucleotides outside the gene matches: 7. CDR1 is LGHDT, CDR2 YNNKEL, per germline (reference sequence). This CDR3 spans 17 amino acids. CDR3: CASSQGVAGGPEETQYF. The CDR3 region has the DNA TGTGCCAGCAGCCAAGGAGTAGCGGGGGGGCCGGAAGAGACCCAGTACTTC.

The V and J genes are TRBV19 and TRBJ1-5; D perhaps matches TRBD1 (5 bases). The CDR3 contains 15 residues. Germline CDR1 and CDR2: LNHDA and SQIVND (reference sequence). Trimming removed 0 bases at V and 7 bases at J, with 13 bases between. CDR3 coding DNA: TGTGCCAGTAGTATAGAGGGGAGGGGAAGACAGCCCCAGCATTTT. Translated: CASSIEGRGRQPQHF.

This clonotype was counted many times. The chain is built from TRBV28 and TRBJ2-7; D gene unclear. The V gene lost 3 bases and the J gene lost 2 bases, with 8 bases spanning the gap. The CDR3 sequence is 13 residues long. The germline CDR1 and CDR2 sequences are MDHEN and SYDVKM. The CDR3 DNA follows: TGTGCCAGCAGTTTTGCAGAAACCTACGAGCAGTACTTC. Its translation: CASSFAETYEQYF.

A remark on this clonotype: Mismatch with germline at one junction end may stem from a read error. The V and J genes are TRBV29-1 and TRBJ2-5; D call uncertain. The germline V gene has CDR1 SQVTM and CDR2 ANQGSEA. The CDR3 has 12 residues. In DNA form, the CDR3 reads TGCAGCGTTGATCTGTTCCAAGGGACCCAGTACTTC. It yields the protein CSVDLFQGTQYF.

This clonotype has a single count. A much larger clone differs by one base, so this may be a read error. V is TRBV20-1 and J is TRBJ2-1; TRBD2 matches 10 bases. CDR1 is DFQATT, CDR2 SNEGSKA, per germline (reference sequence). The CDR3 covers 17 residues. V shed 0 bases and J 4 bases; nucleotides not matched to a gene: 9. The CDR3 DNA reads TGCAGTGCTAGAGATACCACTAGCGGGGAGCCTTACAATGAGCAGTTCTTC. The encoded protein is CSARDTTSGEPYNEQFF.

J is TRBJ2-7 and V is TRBV27; a weak D match, TRBD1 (6 bases). Germline V CDR1 and CDR2: MNHEY, SMNVEV (reference sequence). The CDR3 runs to 15 residues. V was shortened by 3 bases and J by 6 bases, with 18 bases between the two germline ends. The CDR3 sequence: CASSFTGYSVREQYF. CDR3 bases: TGTGCCAGCAGTTTCACAGGGTATTCGGTTCGCGAGCAGTACTTC.

This clonotype was seen more than once but under ten times. V gene TRBV12-3 or TRBV12-4 combines with J gene TRBJ2-2; 7 bases agree with TRBD2. The junction had 7 bases not matched to a gene; V was cut back by 3 bases and J by 0 bases. The CDR3 extends over 17 amino acids. CDR3: CASSLRGAGANTGELFF. CDR3 nucleotide sequence: TGTGCCAGCAGTTTGCGTGGGGCGGGGGCGAACACCGGGGAGCTGTTTTTT.

CDR3 loop: CASMRSSYNSPLHF. CDR3 coding DNA: TGTGCCAGCATGCGGAGCTCCTATAATTCACCCCTCCACTTT. The chain carries TRBV6-1 and TRBJ1-6; no reliable D call. The length of the CDR3 is 14 residues. Germline V lookup: CDR1 MNHNS, CDR2 SASEGT. Trimming left V 7 bases short and J 0 bases short, with 7 bases between.

The chain employs TRBV3-1 and TRBJ2-3; 9 nucleotides align to TRBD2. Unmatched junction bases numbered 7, after V lost 3 bases and J lost 3 bases. Germline-derived CDR1 and CDR2 are LGHDT and YNNKEL (reference sequence). This CDR3 is 16 amino acids long. This CDR3 reads CASSHPAGGGTDTQYF. The CDR3 coding sequence is TGTGCCAGCAGCCACCCAGCGGGGGGTGGGACAGATACGCAGTATTTT.

This clonotype was counted only a few times. The genes are TRBV7-9 and TRBJ2-3; TRBD2 matches 8 bases. The junction had 7 bases not matched to a gene; V was cut back by 5 bases and J by 3 bases. Germline CDR1 and CDR2: SEHNR and FQNEAQ (reference sequence). This CDR3 has 15 amino acids. CDR3 in DNA: TGTGCCAGCAGCACCCTCCGGGGGGGAACAGATACGCAGTATTTT. This codes for CASSTLRGGTDTQYF.

The CDR3 spells CASTQGPANEKLFF. The CDR3 coding sequence is TGTGCCAGCACCCAGGGTCCGGCTAATGAAAAACTGTTTTTT. The chain couples TRBV12-3 or TRBV12-4 to TRBJ1-4; the D gene is possibly TRBD1 (5 bases). V dropped 7 bases and J dropped 3 bases, with 12 bases sitting between them. The CDR3 consists of 14 residues.

The V and J genes are TRBV14 and TRBJ1-4; D is undetermined. Germline values: CDR1 SGHDN, CDR2 FVKESK. The V and J ends lost 0 bases and 0 bases respectively, with 8 bases between them. The CDR3 loop spans 16 amino acids. The CDR3 nucleotides are TGTGCCAGCAGCCAAGATCTTCCGTCAACTAATGAAAAACTGTTTTTT. Protein: CASSQDLPSTNEKLFF. Supplemented by reference TRBV14 and TRBJ1-4, the full variable domain reads EAGVTQFPSHSVIEKGQTVTLRCDPISGHDNLYWYRRVMGKEIKFLLHFVKESKQDESGMPNNRFLAERTGGTYSTLKVQPAELEDSGVYFCASSQDLPSTNEKLFFGSGTQLSVL.

In this sample, this clonotype turned up many times. The chain combines TRBV30 with TRBJ1-3; no firm D call. Trimming pared 0 bases from V and 4 bases from J, leaving 4 bases between. CDR1 GTSNPN and CDR2 SVGIG come from the germline V gene (reference sequence). This CDR3 spans 12 amino acids. The CDR3 loop is CAWSVQGNTIYF. The CDR3 bases are TGTGCCTGGAGTGTACAGGGAAACACCATATATTTT. The whole variable domain, filled in from reference TRBV30 and TRBJ1-3, reads SQTIHQWPATLVQPVGSPLSLECTVEGTSNPNLYWYRQAAGRGLQLLFYSVGIGQISSEVPQNLSASRPQDRQFILSSKKLLLSDSGFYLCAWSVQGNTIYFGEGSWLTVV.

The chain joins TRBV18 to TRBJ1-6, with TRBD1 identical over 8 bases. J lost 6 bases, V lost 3 bases, and 10 bases had no gene match. Germline V gives CDR1 KGHSH, CDR2 LQKENI. The CDR3 is 17 residues long. For the CDR3, the DNA is TGTGCCAGCTCACCTAACGCAGGGGGCAGTGGTAATTCACCCCTCCACTTT. Encoded protein: CASSPNAGGSGNSPLHF.

The chain joins TRBV5-4 to TRBJ1-2, with D possibly TRBD1 on 6 matching bases. This CDR3 spans 15 amino acids. Germline assignment: CDR1 SGHNT and CDR2 YYREEE (reference sequence). Trimming took 0 bases from V and 0 from J, leaving 9 bases between them. CDR3 DNA: TGTGCCAGCAGCTTGGCCGGACAGACTAACTATGGCTACACCTTC. Translated, it gives CASSLAGQTNYGYTF.

In this sample, this clonotype turned up a few times. This chain uses TRBV27 with TRBJ2-3, with TRBD1 identical over 7 bases. Unmatched junction bases numbered 5, after V lost 1 base and J lost 1 base. This CDR3 has 16 residues. Germline V gives CDR1 MNHEY, CDR2 SMNVEV (reference sequence). In DNA form, the CDR3 reads TGTGCCAGCAGTTTATTCAGGGACAGAGGCACAGATACGCAGTATTTT. This encodes CASSLFRDRGTDTQYF.

This sequence joins TRBV9 and TRBJ2-1, with 9 bases fitting TRBD2. The CDR3 covers 19 residues. Germline trimming cut 0 bases from V and 4 bases from J; bases unmatched to any gene: 14. The germline V gene has CDR1 SGDLS and CDR2 YYNGEE. The CDR3 DNA sequence: TGTGCCAGCAGCGTAGAGGGCCGGAGAGCGGGGGGCCTTTACAATGAGCAGTTCTTC. The encoded protein is CASSVEGRRAGGLYNEQFF.

This clonotype was seen a handful of times. The rearrangement joins TRBV30 to TRBJ1-1; 9 bases fit TRBD1. This CDR3 contains 13 residues. The V gene's germline CDR1 is GTSNPN and CDR2 SVGIG (reference sequence). V dropped 1 base and J dropped 6; count of bases not matched to a gene: 3. DNA for the CDR3: TGTGCCTGGAGTGGGGGACAGGGCTCTGAAGCTTTCTTT. Translated, it gives CAWSGGQGSEAFF.

The V call is TRBV29-1, the J call TRBJ1-2, with D uncertain. The CDR3 sequence is 11 residues long. CDR1 and CDR2 from the germline V gene are SQVTM and ANQGSEA. Between the trimmed V and J ends, which lost 3 bases and 8 bases, there was a span of 10 bases. The CDR3 protein is CSVEERLGYTF. For the CDR3, the DNA is TGCAGCGTTGAGGAGAGGCTCGGCTACACCTTC.

The gene calls are TRBV6-2 or TRBV6-3 and TRBJ2-3, with no clear D. Germline V CDR1 and CDR2: MNHEY, SVGEGT. This CDR3 has 15 amino acids. V lost 3 bases, J lost 0 bases, and 10 bases lay in between. The CDR3 sequence is CASSYTLASTDTQYF. DNA of the CDR3: TGTGCCAGCAGTTATACGCTCGCTAGCACAGATACGCAGTATTTT.